This T cell receptor (beta chain) was profiled in a study of blood T cells in healthy people across ages. V lost 6 bases and J lost 10, with 13 bases in between. The CDR3 consists of 12 residues. A J-beta primer mix and a sample-barcoded 5' primer were used in a second PCR of roughly 7 to 12 cycles. Each TCR beta cDNA got a 12-nucleotide random molecular identifier. MiXCR was run by TCRdb on the 5' RACE reads, yielding one entry per CDR3 protein. The sample includes 1.5 million to 2 million distinct CDR3 sequences, roughly 30% of them seen just once. As concerns this clonotype: What it binds is not known.

The authors isolated at least 6.5 million PBMCs per sample. Total RNA was extracted at no less than 5 micrograms per sample. Whole-study results and caveats: Estimates of diversity drawn from one million T cells were considered underestimates.

Input material: blood. The chain has TRBV12-3 or TRBV12-4 and TRBJ2-1; maybe TRBD1 (5 bases). The TCR originated in a woman aged 30 to 39 in good health. CDR3 DNA sequence: TGTGCCAGCAGGGGATCAGGGTACGAGCAGTTCTTC. Residues: CASRGSGYEQFF.